This TCR beta chain was identified during a study of T-cell memory formation after mild COVID-19. Study results and caveats: Among CD4+ contracting clones, most were CM and EM, and CD8+ ones EMRA.

V was pared by 6 bases and J by 4 bases, with 22 bases between. CDR1 and CDR2 (germline): SQVTM, ANQGSEA. The CDR3 consists of 16 residues. TCRdb re-derived calls from the 5' RACE reads in MiXCR, one entry per CDR3 protein. This sample has tens of thousands of distinct CDR3 sequences, with 11% to 15% found just once. This clonotype has a handful of counts. What it binds is not known. The gene calls are TRBV29-1 and TRBJ2-1, with a weak D call TRBD1 (5 bases). This receptor was identified in an adult woman who had mild COVID-19 (a few samples of this study predate the infection). Cell type and time point are not known. The sequenced material came from PBMCs or a T cell subset sorted from them (not recorded which). The CDR3 coding sequence is TGCAGCGTGATGCCAGGGTTTGGCGGAGCTTACAATGAGCAGTTCTTC. As protein: CSVMPGFGGAYNEQFF.